This T cell receptor (beta chain) was identified in a study of CD8 T cells in Susac syndrome. Trimming cost V 5 bases and J 8 bases, with 18 bases left between them. Germline V gives CDR1 DFQATT, CDR2 SNEGSKA (reference sequence). The CDR3 runs to 13 residues. RNA totalling about 0.45 to 1 ug underwent reverse transcription with random hexamers. A single record per CDR3 protein comes from TCRdb applying MiXCR to the immunoSEQ multiplex PCR reads. Of 150,000 to 200,000 distinct CDR3 sequences listed, approximately 93% are singletons. Treatment-naive patients with stable or active relapsing-remitting disease were the multiple sclerosis controls. Negative isolation was applied to CD8+ and CD4+ T cells, and FACS enrichment was applied to TEMRA cells.

This clonotype originated in a human donor with multiple sclerosis. This chain links TRBV20-1 with TRBJ1-2, with D tentatively TRBD1 (6 bases). Specimen: CD4+ T cells from PBMCs. In nucleotides, the CDR3 is TGCAGTGCTTTTGGGGACACCCAAAAGGGCTACACCTTC. Its translation is CSAFGDTQKGYTF.